These 24 T cell receptor beta chains originate from one sample sequenced in a study of shared clonotypes between healthy human individuals. The data were produced by immunoSEQ multiplex PCR, yet TCRdb's version contains in-frame clones alone and is incomplete. The sample yields approximately 1.5 million clones, approximately 98% seen once. The sample comprised naive CD4+ T cells sorted from blood. The subset denotes: CD45RA+ positively selected. These receptors were collected from a man in his thirties or forties in good health.

This chain joins TRBV7-8 and TRBJ1-1; D gene unclear. The germline V gene has CDR1 SGHVS and CDR2 FQNEAQ. This CDR3 is 12 amino acids long. V was trimmed by 1 base and J by 9 bases, leaving 9 bases between them. This CDR3 is CASSLEAAKAFF. The DNA for the CDR3 is TGTGCCAGCAGCTTAGAAGCCGCGAAAGCTTTCTTT.

In the case of this clone: In the same sample, other DNA sequences code for this CDR3. The gene calls are TRBV18 and TRBJ2-7; 8 nucleotides agree with TRBD1. Per the germline V gene, CDR1 is KGHSH and CDR2 is LQKENI. This CDR3 is 13 amino acids long. Trimming removed 5 bases from V and 4 bases from J; junction bases left unmatched: 4. The CDR3 bases are TGTGCCAGCTCAAGGGACAGGAGTTACGAGCAGTACTTC. It codes for CASSRDRSYEQYF.

This clone was recorded only once. The V call is TRBV11-2, the J call TRBJ2-7; 8 bases map to TRBD1. The CDR3 sequence is 14 residues long. V trimming: 6 bases; J trimming: 3 bases; junction bases outside the gene matches: 7. Germline assignment: CDR1 SGHAT and CDR2 FQNNGV. DNA of the CDR3: TGTGCCAGCAGACTAAGACAGGGGAGCTACGAGCAGTACTTC. It specifies CASRLRQGSYEQYF.

V usage is TRBV19 and J usage is TRBJ2-1; 8 nucleotides align to TRBD2. The trim removed 5 bases at V and 1 base at J, leaving 10 bases unmatched. Germline CDR1 LNHDA, CDR2 SQIVND (reference sequence). The CDR3 totals 17 residues. The CDR3 loop reads CASSPDWSGSSYNEQFF. The CDR3 DNA reads TGTGCCAGTAGTCCCGACTGGAGCGGGAGTTCCTACAATGAGCAGTTCTTC. Full variable domain (outside the CDR3, taken from reference TRBV19 and TRBJ2-1): DGGITQSPKYLFRKEGQNVTLSCEQNLNHDAMYWYRQDPGQGLRLIYYSQIVNDFQKGDIAEGYSVSREKKESFPLTVTSAQKNPTAFYLCASSPDWSGSSYNEQFFGPGTRLTVL.

The chain has TRBV5-5 and TRBJ1-1; no clear D gene. V lost 4 bases and J lost 6, with 19 bases in between. Per the germline V gene, CDR1 is SGHKS and CDR2 is YYEKEE (reference sequence). The CDR3 sequence is 15 residues long. CDR3 bases: TGTGCCAGCAGCCTCCAAGTAGGTTCCGTGCCTGAAGCTTTCTTT. Translation gives CASSLQVGSVPEAFF.

The rearrangement uses TRBV5-1 and TRBJ1-1; D may be TRBD1 (6 bases). V dropped 4 bases and J dropped 4 bases, with 14 bases sitting between them. This CDR3 is built from 14 residues. Germline CDR1 and CDR2: SGHRS and YFSETQ. The CDR3 protein is CASSPGAESTEAFF. CDR3 bases: TGCGCCAGCAGCCCAGGGGCGGAAAGCACTGAAGCTTTCTTT.

The V and J genes are TRBV6-1 and TRBJ2-1; 10 nucleotides line up with TRBD2. Germline V gives CDR1 MNHNS, CDR2 SASEGT. CDR3 length: 14 amino acids. V shed 2 bases, J shed 7 bases, and the junction held 2 bases outside the gene matches. DNA of the CDR3: TGTGCCAGCAGTGAATGGACTAGCGGTAATGAGCAGTTCTTC. Residues: CASSEWTSGNEQFF.

The chain couples TRBV10-3 to TRBJ1-1, with D possibly matching TRBD1 (5 bases). The germline CDR1 and CDR2 sequences are ENHRY and SYGVKD. Trimming pared 8 bases from V and 0 bases from J, leaving 7 bases between. This CDR3 comprises 12 residues. As DNA, the CDR3 is TGTGCCATCCAGGGACTGAACACTGAAGCTTTCTTT. This codes for CAIQGLNTEAFF.

As regards this clone: The same CDR3 also results from other DNA sequences found in this sample. The rearrangement links TRBV5-1 to TRBJ2-5; the D is unclear. The germline V gene encodes CDR1 SGHRS and CDR2 YFSETQ. The CDR3 covers 13 residues. V lost 2 bases and J 1 base, leaving 6 bases between the germline ends. The CDR3 sequence is CASSLGRQETQYF. The CDR3 region has the DNA TGCGCCAGCAGCTTAGGGCGCCAAGAGACCCAGTACTTC.

This rearrangement joins TRBV5-1 to TRBJ2-2, with 10 bases aligning to TRBD2. Looked up from germline, CDR1 is SGHRS and CDR2 is YFSETQ. The CDR3 is 24 amino acids. J gave up 1 base and V 0 bases, and 24 bases lay outside the gene matches. CDR3 bases: TGCGCCAGCAGCTTGGCCGTTTTAAATCGTAAACTAGCGGGATTAGCCGAGAACACCGGGGAGCTGTTTTTT. It is translated as CASSLAVLNRKLAGLAENTGELFF.

CDR3 sequence reads: CASSSQGLGTGELFF. The CDR3 DNA reads as TGTGCCAGCAGTTCCCAGGGGCTTGGCACCGGGGAGCTGTTTTTT. The gene calls are TRBV6-4 and TRBJ2-2, with a possible D match to TRBD1 (6 bases). The CDR3 has 15 residues. V was clipped by 5 bases and J by 4 bases, with 14 bases between them. Looked up from germline, CDR1 is MRHNA and CDR2 is SNTAGT.

This clone has only a few counts. This CDR3 is also generated by other DNA sequences in the sample. This sequence joins TRBV28 and TRBJ2-2; maybe TRBD1 (5 bases). The CDR3 length is 13 residues. The V gene lost 1 base and the J gene lost 5 bases, with 5 bases spanning the gap. In germline, CDR1 is MDHEN, CDR2 SYDVKM. The CDR3 reads CASSLSGTGELFF. The CDR3 nucleotides are TGTGCCAGCAGTTTATCAGGGACCGGGGAGCTGTTTTTT.

The genes are TRBV5-8 and TRBJ1-5; 10 nucleotides line up with TRBD1. CDR1 and CDR2 from the germline V gene are SGHTS and YDEGEE. V lost 0 bases and J lost 7; bases outside the gene matches: 4. This CDR3 comprises 15 residues. DNA for the CDR3: TGTGCCAGCAGCTTGGGGGACAGGGGTCTCCAGCCCCAGCATTTT. It translates to CASSLGDRGLQPQHF.

The chain has TRBV5-1 and TRBJ2-3, with 10 nucleotides matching TRBD2. V lost 8 bases and J lost 0; bases outside the gene matches: 6. Germline CDR1 reads SGHRS; CDR2 reads YFSETQ. The CDR3 length is 15 residues. Here the CDR3 reads CARLGLAKSTDTQYF. The CDR3 DNA reads TGCGCCAGACTGGGACTAGCGAAAAGCACAGATACGCAGTATTTT.

The chain employs TRBV11-2 and TRBJ2-5; 9 nucleotides match TRBD2. Germline-derived CDR1 and CDR2 are SGHAT and FQNNGV. V lost 1 base to trimming and J lost 4 bases; unmatched junction nucleotides: 7. This CDR3 has 16 residues. CDR3: CASSLADLAGRETQYF. DNA for the CDR3: TGTGCCAGCAGCTTAGCTGATCTAGCGGGAAGAGAGACCCAGTACTTC.

As to this clone: Other DNA sequences from this sample encode an identical CDR3 as well. This rearrangement joins TRBV4-3 to TRBJ2-2, with unresolved D. This CDR3 comprises 14 residues. Germline CDR1 and CDR2: LGHNA and YSLEER. With 1 base removed from V and 2 bases from J, the gap between germline ends came to 5 bases. CDR3 amino acids: CASSQGPNTGELFF. The CDR3 nucleotides are TGCGCCAGCAGCCAAGGTCCCAACACCGGGGAGCTGTTTTTT.

The chain carries TRBV5-1 and TRBJ2-3; 7 bases align to TRBD2. The CDR3 has 15 amino acids. CDR1 and CDR2 (germline): SGHRS, YFSETQ. V lost 3 bases to trimming and J lost 2 bases; unmatched junction nucleotides: 6. CDR3 DNA: TGCGCCAGCAGCTCGGCAGCGGGAACCACAGATACGCAGTATTTT. As protein: CASSSAAGTTDTQYF.

This chain joins TRBV29-1 and TRBJ2-2, with D possibly TRBD1 on 6 matching bases. The germline V gene has CDR1 SQVTM and CDR2 ANQGSEA. The length of the CDR3 is 14 residues. Trimming stripped 6 bases from V and 3 bases from J, with 14 bases between. The CDR3 protein is CSVKQGLDTGELFF. As DNA, the CDR3 is TGCAGCGTGAAGCAGGGGTTAGACACCGGGGAGCTGTTTTTT.

V is TRBV18 and J is TRBJ2-5; TRBD1 matches 8 bases. V shed 3 bases, J shed 4 bases, and the junction held 4 bases outside the gene matches. The CDR3 extends over 14 amino acids. CDR1 is KGHSH, CDR2 LQKENI, per germline. CDR3 sequence reads: CASSPDRGGETQYF. CDR3 nucleotides: TGTGCCAGCTCACCCGACAGGGGTGGAGAGACCCAGTACTTC.

The chain recombines TRBV11-2 with TRBJ2-1, with TRBD1 identical over 8 bases. The CDR3 has 16 amino acids. J gave up 5 bases and V 3 bases, and 9 bases lay outside the gene matches. Per germline, CDR1 SGHAT and CDR2 FQNNGV. CDR3: CASSFIGDRIDNEQFF. As DNA, the CDR3 is TGTGCCAGCAGCTTCATTGGGGACAGGATCGACAATGAGCAGTTCTTC.

This chain uses TRBV27 with TRBJ2-7, with TRBD1 identical over 7 bases. V shed 6 bases and J 3 bases; nucleotides not matched to a gene: 8. This CDR3 contains 14 residues. CDR1 and CDR2 (germline): MNHEY, SMNVEV (reference sequence). CDR3 DNA sequence: TGTGCCAGCAGCCTAGACAGGGTAGGCTACGAGCAGTACTTC. Translation gives CASSLDRVGYEQYF.

This chain connects TRBV19 to TRBJ1-5; 8 nucleotides align to TRBD1. Losses at the gene ends were 5 bases for V and 1 base for J; bases not matched to a gene: 10. The CDR3 is 17 amino acids. CDR1 is LNHDA and CDR2 is SQIVND in the germline V gene (reference sequence). This CDR3 is CASSPPRTGTSNQPQHF. CDR3 sequence (DNA): TGTGCCAGTAGTCCCCCTAGGACAGGGACAAGCAATCAGCCCCAGCATTTT.

This sequence joins TRBV5-1 and TRBJ1-2; 12 positions agree with TRBD1. V shed 4 bases and J 7 bases; nucleotides not matched to a gene: 11. This CDR3 spans 16 amino acids. CDR1 is SGHRS and CDR2 is YFSETQ in the germline V gene. The CDR3 coding sequence is TGCGCCAGCAGCCAAAAAACCGGGACAGGGGGCAGTGGCTACACCTTC. Amino acids: CASSQKTGTGGSGYTF.

CDR3 nucleotides: TGCAGTGCTAGTACGGGAGGCGAGCAGTACTTC. As protein: CSASTGGEQYF. This rearrangement joins TRBV20-1 to TRBJ2-7; 7 bases are shared with TRBD2. The ends lost 3 bases at V and 6 bases at J; junction bases unmatched: 2. Germline CDR1 DFQATT, CDR2 SNEGSKA (reference sequence). The CDR3 totals 11 residues.